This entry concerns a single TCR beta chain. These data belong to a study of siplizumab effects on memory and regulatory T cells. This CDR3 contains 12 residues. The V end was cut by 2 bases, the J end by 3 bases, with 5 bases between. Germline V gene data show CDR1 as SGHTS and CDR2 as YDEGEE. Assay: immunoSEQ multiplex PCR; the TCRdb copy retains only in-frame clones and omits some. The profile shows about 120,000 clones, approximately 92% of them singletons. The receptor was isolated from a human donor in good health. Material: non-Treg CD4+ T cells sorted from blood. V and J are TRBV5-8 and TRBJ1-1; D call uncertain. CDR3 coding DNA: TGTGCCAGCAGCTTAATGGACACTGAAGCTTTCTTT. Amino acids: CASSLMDTEAFF. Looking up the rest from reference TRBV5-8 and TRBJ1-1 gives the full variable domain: EAGVTQSPTHLIKTRGQQATLRCSPISGHTSVYWYQQALGLGLQFLLWYDEGEERNRGNFPPRFSGRQFPNYSSELNVNALELEDSALYLCASSLMDTEAFFGQGTRLTVV.